Below, one TCR beta chain is given with its context. Every sample yielded at least 7 million isolated PBMCs. No fewer than 5 micrograms of total RNA were isolated from every sample. The data originate from a study of blood T cells in healthy people across ages. A sample-barcoded 5' primer and a J-beta primer mix were used in a second PCR of about 7 to 12 cycles. TCRdb processed the 5' RACE reads anew with MiXCR; each CDR3 protein has one entry. The sample yields around 870,000 distinct CDR3 sequences, around 30% seen once. The germline V gene encodes CDR1 MDHEN and CDR2 SYDVKM. This CDR3 region has 15 residues. V lost 5 bases to trimming and J lost 8 bases; unmatched junction nucleotides: 8.

The sequenced material came from blood. The TCR comes from a woman of 80 years or more in good health. The chain joins TRBV28 to TRBJ2-2; 10 positions agree with TRBD2. CDR3 region: CASSQTSGRPGELFF. DNA of the CDR3: TGTGCCAGCAGTCAGACTAGCGGGCGTCCTGGGGAGCTGTTTTTT.